What follows describes a single TCR beta chain. There is no known antigen for this receptor. No clone much larger than this one lies a single base away; base qualities are absent. These data are taken from a study of OX40 agonist ivuxolimab in advanced cancers. Study-level background: Ivuxolimab was an agonistic, fully human IgG2 monoclonal antibody directed against OX40 (CD134), a costimulatory receptor. Partial responses were achieved by three dose-escalation patients, of whom one had hepatocellular carcinoma and two had cutaneous melanoma. Intravenous ivuxolimab was administered to patients every 2 weeks at six dose levels: 0.01, 0.1, 0.3, 1.5, 3 and 10 mg/kg. Of the 50 or so patients in dose escalation, 19 had hepatocellular carcinoma, some 15 had melanoma, 9 had renal cell carcinoma and 9 had head and neck cancer. The monotherapy dose-escalation portion (N = 52 patients) of the phase I ivuxolimab trial is reported in the paper. The purpose of peripheral TCRbeta sequencing was to test whether ivuxolimab changed TCR sequence diversity and led to clonal T-cell expansion. In the dose-escalation cohort, roughly 80% of patients were male, and the mean age was approximately 60 years, with a range of roughly 20 to 80. Patients were allowed to have had prior anti-PD-1, anti-PD-L1 or anti-CTLA-4 therapy, and approximately 40% of the dose-escalation patients had been treated with checkpoint inhibitors. What the authors observed across the whole study: Which antigens the clonally expanded peripheral T cells were specific for was not determined. After ivuxolimab, CD8+ T cells had more expanded clones than CD4+ T cells on average. Low levels of normalized T-cell clonal expansion were also seen in some nonresponding patients. In the 0.1-3.0 mg/kg groups, partial responders were among the patients with the lowest normalized peripheral clonal expansion, particularly in CD8+ T cells. At doses from 0.1 to 3.0 mg/kg, clonal expansion was seen in both CD4+ and CD8+ blood T cells between baseline and week 6.

The CDR3 goes from the cysteine to the phenylalanine over 17 residues. Only the CDR3 part of the read is kept: 51 bases, read in frame from the first base. After removal of 0 bases from V and 5 bases from J, the junction retains 9 bases not matched to a gene. CDR1 and CDR2 (LGHNA, YNFKEQ) derive from the germline V gene. Genomic DNA was isolated from the sorted cells so that the TCRbeta CDR3 region could be sequenced. The immunoSEQ Assay was used for sequencing of TCRbeta CDR3 regions. Here the immuneACCESS table is served through TCRdb, limited to in-frame sequences with V and J called. Missing clones are a known gap in these copies; in checked studies unresolved V genes cover under half, and the rest lacks a known reason. Counted in this sample were about 36,000 clones; approximately 80% of them appeared once. 21% of the sample is held by the ten biggest clonotypes. The trial excluded patients who had a history of autoimmune disease or were on systemic immunosuppression. Peripheral blood for TCR sequencing was collected from all dose cohorts at baseline, on cycle 4 day 1, and on cycle 7 day 1. Samples came from an open-label, multicenter, first-in-human phase I dose-escalation trial of ivuxolimab. Adults with locally advanced or metastatic melanoma, renal cell, hepatocellular, or head and neck squamous cell carcinoma were enrolled in the trial. Before TCR sequencing, CD4+ T cells and CD8+ T cells were sorted from peripheral blood as separate populations.

Recombination connected TRBV4-2 to TRBJ2-5, and 10 junctional nucleotides match TRBD2. This TCR was recovered from an adult with an advanced solid tumor such as melanoma, head and neck, liver or kidney cancer. The input for sequencing was CD4+ or CD8+ T cells sorted from blood, taken in a trial of the OX40 agonist ivuxolimab. In nucleotides, the sequence is TGTGCCAGCAGCCAAGAACTAGCGGGGTATCCCCGGGAGACCCAGTACTTC. This sequence encodes CASSQELAGYPRETQYF.